The T cell receptor beta chain described here comes from a study of CD8+CD57+ T cells in acquired aplastic anemia. This clonotype was recorded at least ten times. Its antigen is as yet unknown. Whoever was chosen for sequencing had shown CD8+CD57+ cell expansion by flow cytometry. The template used for profiling TCR beta VDJ and CDR3 was genomic DNA. Each CDR3 protein is one row after TCRdb ran MiXCR on the reads. Found here are 200,000 or so distinct CDR3 sequences, under 50% of them singletons; the top ten hold about 20%. Study outcomes and limitations: CD8+ Simpson's diversity in patients was not significantly different from that in controls.

Trimming at V came to 5 bases and at J to 0 bases, leaving 7 bases not matched to a gene. Germline values: CDR1 MNHEY, CDR2 SVGAGI. CDR3 length: 16 residues. The chain joins TRBV6-5 to TRBJ1-5; 7 bases are a match to TRBD1. Specimen: sorted CD4+, CD8+, or CD8+CD57+ T cells (not recorded which) from PBMCs. This TCR was recovered from a human donor with aplastic anemia. CDR3 sequence (DNA): TGTGCCAGCAGTCGACAGGGTCCCCATAGCAATCAGCCCCAGCATTTT. Encoded protein: CASSRQGPHSNQPQHF.